This TCR beta chain was profiled in a study of shared clonotypes between healthy human individuals. Several immunoSEQ 96-well plates shared each subset's DNA, each plate a replicate. Data came from immunoSEQ multiplex PCR; TCRdb stores just in-frame clones and leaves some out. The sample lists hundreds of thousands of clones; roughly 77% were seen once. CDR1 is SQVTM and CDR2 is ANQGSEA in the germline V gene. The V and J ends lost 7 bases and 2 bases respectively, with 11 bases between them. This CDR3 has 12 amino acids. In this sample, this clone turned up a few times. Sequencing was carried out using PBMCs. The rearrangement links TRBV29-1 to TRBJ1-2, with D possibly being TRBD1 (6 bases). This sequence originates from a woman aged 40 to 49 in good health. Some clones in this sample may be carry-over from other donors' samples. The CDR3 here is CSDRTVNYGYTF. In DNA, the CDR3 is TGCAGCGACCGGACAGTAAACTATGGCTACACCTTC.